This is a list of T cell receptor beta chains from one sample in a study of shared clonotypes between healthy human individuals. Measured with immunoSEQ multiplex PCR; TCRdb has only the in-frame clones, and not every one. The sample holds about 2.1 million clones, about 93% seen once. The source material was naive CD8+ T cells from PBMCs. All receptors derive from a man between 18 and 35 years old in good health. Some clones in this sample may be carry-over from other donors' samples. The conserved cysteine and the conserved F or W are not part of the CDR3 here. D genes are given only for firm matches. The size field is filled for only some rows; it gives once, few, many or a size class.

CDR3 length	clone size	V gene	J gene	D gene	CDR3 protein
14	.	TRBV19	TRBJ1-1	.	ASSIIPAAMNTEAF
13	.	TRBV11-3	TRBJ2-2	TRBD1	ASSPGQGNTGELF
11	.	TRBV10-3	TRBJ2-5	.	AITRDSQETQY
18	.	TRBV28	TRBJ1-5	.	ASSLFRGSGGLGSNQPQH
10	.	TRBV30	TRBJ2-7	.	AWRAQTYEQY
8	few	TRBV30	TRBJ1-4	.	ACLDTKLF
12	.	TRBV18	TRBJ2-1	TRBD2	ASSPLAGHHEQF
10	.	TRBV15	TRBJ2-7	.	ATSRGYDEQY
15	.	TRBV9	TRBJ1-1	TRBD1	ASSANKAGRDSTEAF
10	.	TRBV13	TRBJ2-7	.	ASSLVGSEQY
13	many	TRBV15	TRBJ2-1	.	ATSRESQLYNEQF
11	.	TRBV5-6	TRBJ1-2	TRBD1	ASSSGQPYGYT
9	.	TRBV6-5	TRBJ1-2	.	ASGGVDGYT
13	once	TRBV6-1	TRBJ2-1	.	ASSETQAPRDEQF
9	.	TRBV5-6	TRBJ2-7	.	ASSLSGEQY
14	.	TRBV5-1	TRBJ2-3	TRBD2	ASSRRTSASTDTQY
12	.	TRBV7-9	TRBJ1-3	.	ASRPGDSGNTIY
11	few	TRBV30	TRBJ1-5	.	AWSVGIGQPQH
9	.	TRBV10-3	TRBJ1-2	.	AISETSGYT
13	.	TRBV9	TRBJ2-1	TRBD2	ASSTTSGQPNEQF
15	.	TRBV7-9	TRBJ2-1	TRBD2	ASSFLAGGPGGNEQF
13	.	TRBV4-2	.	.	ASSQERLAGYEQY
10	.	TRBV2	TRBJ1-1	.	AIPWGTRGAF
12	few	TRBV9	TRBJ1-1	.	ASSPSGSGTEAF
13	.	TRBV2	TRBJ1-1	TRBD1	ASREGDRANTEAF
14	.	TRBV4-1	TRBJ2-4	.	ASSHPPAGGKNIQY
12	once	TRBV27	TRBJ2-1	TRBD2	ASSLLAGYNEQF
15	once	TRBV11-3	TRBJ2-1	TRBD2	ASSSPLAGSSYNEQF
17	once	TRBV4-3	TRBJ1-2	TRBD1	ASSQGERDRGPLFYGYT
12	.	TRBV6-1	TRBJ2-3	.	ATLPGLRTDTQY
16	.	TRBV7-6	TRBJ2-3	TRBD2	ASSPTIGLAEITDTQY
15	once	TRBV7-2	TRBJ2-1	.	ASSPLAGLSSYNEQF
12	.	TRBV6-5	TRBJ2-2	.	ASSYSGEAGELF
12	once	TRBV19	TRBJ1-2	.	ASSTPERHYGYT
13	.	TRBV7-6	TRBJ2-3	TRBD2	ASSYLAGVGDTQY
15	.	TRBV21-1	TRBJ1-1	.	ASRRPRDKPMNTEAF
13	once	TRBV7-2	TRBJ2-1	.	ASSLTGSPYNEQF
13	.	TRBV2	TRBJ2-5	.	ASSLGTPREETQY
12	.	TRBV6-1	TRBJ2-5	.	ASSEVPGGETQY
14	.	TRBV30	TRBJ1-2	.	AWSVSDPRETYGYT
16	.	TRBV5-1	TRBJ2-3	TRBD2	ASSLGGLAGASTDTQY
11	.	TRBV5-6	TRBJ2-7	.	ASSLGRGGEQY
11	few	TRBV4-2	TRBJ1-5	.	ASSQEWNQPQH
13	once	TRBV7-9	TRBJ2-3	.	ASSPNNRSSDTQY
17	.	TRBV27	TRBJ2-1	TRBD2	ASSLPGLAGGGSYNEQF
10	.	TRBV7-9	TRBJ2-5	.	ASRHAKGTQY
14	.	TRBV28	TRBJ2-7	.	ASSLPITGFHNEQY
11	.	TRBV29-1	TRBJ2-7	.	SVVRAPSYEQY
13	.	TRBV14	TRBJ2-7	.	ASSEYPDNGYEQY
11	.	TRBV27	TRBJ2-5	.	ASSFWRGETQY
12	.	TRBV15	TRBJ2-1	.	ATSRDQDNNEQF
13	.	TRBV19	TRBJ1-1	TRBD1	ASSIPGGLNTEAF
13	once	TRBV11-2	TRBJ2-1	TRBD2	ASSSASGLGNEQF
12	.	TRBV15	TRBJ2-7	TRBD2	ATSIGTSSYEQY
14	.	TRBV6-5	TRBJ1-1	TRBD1	ASSYSITGTGPEAF
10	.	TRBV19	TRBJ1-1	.	ASSERSIEAF
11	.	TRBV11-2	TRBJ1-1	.	ASSPSMNTEAF
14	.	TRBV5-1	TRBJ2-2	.	ASRTGQVWNTGELF
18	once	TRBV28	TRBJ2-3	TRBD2	ASSFARASSGTLPSDTQY
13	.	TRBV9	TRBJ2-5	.	ASSVKDRVQETQY